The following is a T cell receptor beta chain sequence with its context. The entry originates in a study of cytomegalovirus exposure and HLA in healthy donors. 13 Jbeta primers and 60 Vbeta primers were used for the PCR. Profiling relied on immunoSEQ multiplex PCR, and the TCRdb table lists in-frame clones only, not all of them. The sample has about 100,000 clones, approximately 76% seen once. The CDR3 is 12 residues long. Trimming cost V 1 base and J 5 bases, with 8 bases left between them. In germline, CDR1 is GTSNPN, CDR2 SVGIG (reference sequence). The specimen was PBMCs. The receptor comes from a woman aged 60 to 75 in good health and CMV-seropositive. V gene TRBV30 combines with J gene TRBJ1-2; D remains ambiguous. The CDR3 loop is CAWSDPYYGYTF. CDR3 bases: TGTGCCTGGAGTGACCCCTATTATGGCTACACCTTC.